One sample yielded the 4 T cell receptor beta chains listed below, sequenced in a study of identical twins. One entry per CDR3 protein results from TCRdb running MiXCR on the 5' RACE reads. The sample holds hundreds of thousands of distinct CDR3 sequences; about 12% are singletons and the top ten take around 1.5%. These data were also reused for a study on yellow fever vaccine responses in identical twins.

The material sequenced was PBMCs. The source is a woman aged 18-29 years in good health.

The V and J genes are TRBV24-1 and TRBJ2-2, with D hard to call. Germline assignment: CDR1 KGHDR and CDR2 SFDVKD. The CDR3 spans 15 residues. V lost 7 bases and J lost 3, with 14 bases in between. The CDR3 sequence: CATSGRTRDTGELFF. The DNA for the CDR3 is TGTGCCACCAGCGGACGGACCCGAGACACCGGGGAGCTGTTTTTT.

The chain combines TRBV15 with TRBJ2-5; tentatively, D is TRBD1 (6 bases). This CDR3 is 15 amino acids long. Trimming removed 1 base at V and 1 base at J, with 10 bases between. Germline V gene lookup returns CDR1 LNHNV and CDR2 YYDKDF (reference sequence). The CDR3 protein is CATSRGRTAQETQYF. In DNA form, the CDR3 reads TGTGCCACCAGCAGAGGGAGGACAGCCCAAGAGACCCAGTACTTC.

The CDR3 DNA sequence: TGTGCCAGCAGAACCGGGACGGACAGTGTGGAGCAGTACTTC. The encoded protein is CASRTGTDSVEQYF. This chain links TRBV28 with TRBJ2-7; the D gene is possibly TRBD1 (6 bases). Trimming took 6 bases from V and 7 from J, leaving 19 bases between them. The CDR3 consists of 14 residues. Germline values: CDR1 MDHEN, CDR2 SYDVKM.

This clonotype has at least ten counts. The rearrangement links TRBV29-1 to TRBJ2-1, with TRBD2 identical over 11 bases. With V trimmed by 4 bases and J by 7 bases, 9 bases remained unmatched. The CDR3 spans 15 residues. Germline CDR1 reads SQVTM; CDR2 reads ANQGSEA. In DNA, the CDR3 is TGCAGCGTTGGTTCCGGGACTAGCGGCCGAAATGAGCAGTTCTTC. As protein: CSVGSGTSGRNEQFF.